Following are 18 T cell receptor beta chains from one sample sequenced in a study of regulatory and conventional T cells in RAG deficiency. The table came from immunoSEQ multiplex PCR; TCRdb's copy has only in-frame clones and leaves some out. The data show fewer than 40,000 clones, with about 96% seen just once and about 0.32% held by the top ten. Conventional CD4+ T cells were sorted from blood as CD25-low CD127-high cells. These sequences were also reported in another study, on regulatory T cells. That report adds: The PCR used 52 TRBV and 13 TRBJ primers.

The specimen was CD25- CD4+ T cells sorted from blood. Every receptor here comes from a human donor in good health.

This chain links TRBV2 with TRBJ1-6; D is perhaps TRBD1 (6 bases). Trimming removed 11 bases at V and 6 bases at J, with 11 bases between. CDR3 length: 12 amino acids. The germline V gene encodes CDR1 SNHLY and CDR2 FYNNEI. In DNA form, the CDR3 reads TGTGCCGCCCGGGACACTAATTCACCCCTCCACTTT. It is translated as CAARDTNSPLHF.

This chain connects TRBV4-3 to TRBJ2-1, with 9 bases aligning to TRBD2. The V segment lost 6 bases and the J segment 1 base; nucleotides outside the gene matches: 4. Germline V gives CDR1 LGHNA, CDR2 YSLEER. This CDR3 is 15 amino acids long. The CDR3, as DNA: TGCGCCAGCAGTGGCGGGAGGGAGTCCTACAATGAGCAGTTCTTC. This translates into CASSGGRESYNEQFF.

This chain connects TRBV6-6 to TRBJ1-6, with D maybe TRBD1 (6 bases). V was shortened by 2 bases and J by 10 bases, with 18 bases between the two germline ends. Germline-derived CDR1 and CDR2 are MNHNY and SVGAGI (reference sequence). This CDR3 comprises 16 residues. CDR3 residues: CASSYRGGPSLSPLHF. The CDR3 nucleotides are TGTGCCAGCAGTTACCGGGGGGGGCCCAGCTTGTCACCCCTCCACTTT.

A word on this clone: In the same sample, other DNA sequences code for this CDR3. This CDR3 reads CASSSGTGGNQPQHF. The CDR3 coding sequence is TGTGCCAGCAGCTCCGGGACAGGAGGAAATCAGCCCCAGCATTTT. The V call is TRBV5-6, the J call TRBJ1-5; 8 positions agree with TRBD1. The CDR3 contains 15 residues. Unmatched junction bases numbered 6, after V lost 3 bases and J lost 4 bases. CDR1 is SGHDT and CDR2 is YYEEEE in the germline V gene.

The chain carries TRBV7-3 and TRBJ2-1; D is possibly TRBD2 (5 bases). The CDR3 is 13 amino acids. V gave up 4 bases and J gave up 5 bases, with 9 bases separating them. Looked up from germline, CDR1 is SGHTA and CDR2 is FQGTGA. This CDR3 is CASSSEADNEQFF. The CDR3 region has the DNA TGTGCCAGCAGCTCAGAAGCGGACAATGAGCAGTTCTTC.

The chain combines TRBV7-2 with TRBJ1-1, with TRBD1 matching 7 bases. The germline V gene has CDR1 SGHTA and CDR2 FQGNSA. V shed 5 bases, J shed 7 bases, and the junction held 10 bases outside the gene matches. There are 14 residues in the CDR3. The CDR3 bases are TGTGCCAGCAGCGCCCAGGGGGAGGTAGGTGAAGCTTTCTTT. Translated: CASSAQGEVGEAFF.

The sample holds one count of this clone. This sequence joins TRBV29-1 and TRBJ2-1, with TRBD2 matching 7 bases. The CDR3 extends over 13 amino acids. The germline gives CDR1 SQVTM, CDR2 ANQGSEA. V dropped 7 bases and J dropped 2; count of bases not matched to a gene: 5. The CDR3 loop reads CSGGDYPYNEQFF. In nucleotides, the CDR3 is TGCAGCGGGGGGGACTACCCCTACAATGAGCAGTTCTTC.

The chain combines TRBV7-7 with TRBJ1-6; D not certain. Germline V gene data show CDR1 as SSHAT and CDR2 as FNYEAQ (reference sequence). CDR3 length equals 15 residues. Trimming took 5 bases from V and 9 from J, leaving 17 bases between them. CDR3 protein: CASSPLPFGGSPLHF. The CDR3 nucleotides read TGTGCCAGCAGCCCTCTCCCTTTCGGAGGTTCACCCCTCCACTTT.

V is TRBV7-9 and J is TRBJ2-3, with 9 bases matching TRBD2. The trim removed 6 bases at V and 2 bases at J, leaving 9 bases unmatched. The CDR3 length is 16 residues. The germline gives CDR1 SEHNR, CDR2 FQNEAQ (reference sequence). CDR3 in amino acids: CASRVMAGGPTDTQYF. In DNA form, the CDR3 reads TGTGCCAGCAGGGTGATGGCGGGAGGGCCCACAGATACGCAGTATTTT.

The chain carries TRBV30 and TRBJ2-3, with a possible D match to TRBD2 (5 bases). V lost 4 bases, J lost 4 bases, and 15 bases lay in between. Germline V CDR1 and CDR2: GTSNPN, SVGIG (reference sequence). The CDR3 has 14 amino acids. CDR3 in amino acids: CAWNVGRRADTQYF. The CDR3 DNA reads as TGTGCCTGGAACGTGGGTCGGCGGGCAGATACGCAGTATTTT.

V usage is TRBV6-5 and J usage is TRBJ2-7; no reliable D call. The CDR3 length is 13 residues. V lost 5 bases to trimming and J lost 5 bases, with 13 bases between them. The germline V gene has CDR1 MNHEY and CDR2 SVGAGI. The CDR3 here is CASSPRRGDEQYF. Written as DNA, the CDR3 is TGTGCCAGCAGTCCACGCCGAGGCGACGAGCAGTACTTC.

The rearrangement uses TRBV7-9 and TRBJ1-5; 9 bases agree with TRBD1. Germline assignment: CDR1 SEHNR and CDR2 FQNEAQ (reference sequence). Germline trimming cut 1 base from V and 3 bases from J; bases unmatched to any gene: 4. The CDR3 runs to 16 residues. The CDR3 loop reads CASSLETGGYNQPQHF. CDR3 bases: TGTGCCAGCAGCTTAGAAACAGGGGGCTACAATCAGCCCCAGCATTTT. Combining the CDR3 with reference TRBV7-9 and TRBJ1-5 gives the whole variable domain DTGVSQNPRHKITKRGQNVTFRCDPISEHNRLYWYRQTLGQGPEFLTYFQNEAQLEKSRLLSDRFSAERPKGSFSTLEIQRTEQGDSAMYLCASSLETGGYNQPQHFGDGTRLSIL.

The rearrangement uses TRBV9 and TRBJ1-1; 8 nucleotides match TRBD1. CDR3 size: 16 residues. Germline V gives CDR1 SGDLS, CDR2 YYNGEE. V shed 0 bases and J 4 bases; nucleotides not matched to a gene: 8. The CDR3 is CASSVGAGGMGTEAFF. CDR3 DNA: TGTGCCAGCAGCGTAGGGGCAGGGGGCATGGGCACTGAAGCTTTCTTT.

The chain carries TRBV30 and TRBJ2-7, with TRBD1 matching 9 bases. CDR1 and CDR2 from the germline V gene are GTSNPN and SVGIG (reference sequence). The CDR3 extends over 13 amino acids. V dropped 4 bases and J dropped 7; count of bases not matched to a gene: 8. In DNA form, the CDR3 reads TGTGCCTGGACGGTACAGGGGGCGGGGGAGCAGTACTTC. Encoded protein: CAWTVQGAGEQYF. The whole variable domain, filled in from reference TRBV30 and TRBJ2-7, reads SQTIHQWPATLVQPVGSPLSLECTVEGTSNPNLYWYRQAAGRGLQLLFYSVGIGQISSEVPQNLSASRPQDRQFILSSKKLLLSDSGFYLCAWTVQGAGEQYFGPGTRLTVT.

The genes are TRBV30 and TRBJ1-2, with TRBD1 matching over 8 bases. The ends lost 1 base at V and 3 bases at J; junction bases unmatched: 7. Germline V gene sequence: CDR1 GTSNPN, CDR2 SVGIG (reference sequence). The CDR3 spans 15 residues. The DNA for the CDR3 is TGTGCCTGGAGTGCGGTTCAGGGGGCAGACTATGGCTACACCTTC. Its translation is CAWSAVQGADYGYTF.

The chain is built from TRBV7-9 and TRBJ1-4; 12 bases agree with TRBD1. The CDR3 consists of 16 residues. The V gene end was trimmed by 5 bases and the J gene end by 4 bases; junction bases not matched to a gene: 5. Germline V gene lookup returns CDR1 SEHNR and CDR2 FQNEAQ (reference sequence). CDR3 region: CASSRGQGALNEKLFF. CDR3 bases: TGTGCCAGCAGCCGGGGACAGGGGGCTCTTAATGAAAAACTGTTTTTT.

The chain joins TRBV19 to TRBJ1-5; no clear D. Germline CDR1 is LNHDA and CDR2 is SQIVND (reference sequence). V lost 7 bases and J 0 bases, leaving 16 bases between the germline ends. The CDR3 totals 16 residues. This chain's CDR3 is CASTRSRVYSNQPQHF. The CDR3 DNA is TGTGCCAGTACCCGTTCGAGGGTCTATAGCAATCAGCCCCAGCATTTT.

This chain joins TRBV5-1 and TRBJ2-7; D perhaps matches TRBD2 (6 bases). CDR3 length: 13 residues. Germline loops: CDR1 SGHRS, CDR2 YFSETQ. With 2 bases removed from V and 4 bases from J, the gap between germline ends came to 10 bases. In DNA form, the CDR3 reads TGCGCCAGCAGCTTACCCGGGACTTACGAGCAGTACTTC. It translates to CASSLPGTYEQYF. Full variable domain (missing parts from reference TRBV5-1 and TRBJ2-7): KAGVTQTPRYLIKTRGQQVTLSCSPISGHRSVSWYQQTPGQGLQFLFEYFSETQRNKGNFPGRFSGRQFSNSRSEMNVSTLELGDSALYLCASSLPGTYEQYFGPGTRLTVT.